The text below deals with one T cell receptor (beta chain). Its antigen is as yet unknown. The sample belongs to a study of blood T cells in healthy people across ages. Whole-study findings and limits: There were more naive CD4+ cells and higher diversity in long-lived donors than in aged donors. Unsorted PBMC input precluded a conclusive naive versus antigen-experienced comparison.

Combining a sample-barcoded 5' primer with a J-beta primer mix, a second PCR ran for roughly 7 to 12 cycles. MiXCR, applied by TCRdb to the 5' RACE reads, yields one record per CDR3 protein. The sample lists over 600,000 distinct CDR3 sequences, approximately 40% occurring once. Germline V gives CDR1 KGHSH, CDR2 LQKENI. The length of the CDR3 is 15 residues. Trimming left V 2 bases short and J 1 base short, with 12 bases between. Sequences were obtained from blood. This chain joins TRBV18 and TRBJ2-7; TRBD1 is a possible D gene (5 bases). The source of this sequence is a man of 80 years or more in good health. CDR3 residues: CASSPAPGLSYEQYF. The CDR3 coding sequence is TGTGCCAGCTCACCAGCCCCAGGGTTGTCCTACGAGCAGTACTTC.